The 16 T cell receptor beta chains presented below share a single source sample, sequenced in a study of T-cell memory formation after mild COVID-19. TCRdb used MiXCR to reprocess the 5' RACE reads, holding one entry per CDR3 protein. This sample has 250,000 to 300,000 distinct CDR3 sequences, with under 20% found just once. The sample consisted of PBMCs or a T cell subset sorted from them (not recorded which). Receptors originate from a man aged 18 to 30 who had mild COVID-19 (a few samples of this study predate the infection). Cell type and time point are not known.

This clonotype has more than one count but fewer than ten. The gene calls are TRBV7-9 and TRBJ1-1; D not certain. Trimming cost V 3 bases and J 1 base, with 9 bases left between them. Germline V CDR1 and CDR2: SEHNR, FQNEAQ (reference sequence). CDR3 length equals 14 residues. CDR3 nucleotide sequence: TGTGCCAGCAGCTTGCCTCCAGGGAACACTGAAGCTTTCTTT. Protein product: CASSLPPGNTEAFF.

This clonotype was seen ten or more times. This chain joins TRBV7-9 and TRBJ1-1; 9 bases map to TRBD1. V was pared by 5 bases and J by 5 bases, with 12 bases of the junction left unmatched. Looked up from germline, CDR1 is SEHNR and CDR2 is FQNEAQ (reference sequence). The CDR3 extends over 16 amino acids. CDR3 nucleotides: TGTGCCAGCAGCCTTATAACAGGGGGCTCCCGGACTGAAGCTTTCTTT. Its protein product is CASSLITGGSRTEAFF.

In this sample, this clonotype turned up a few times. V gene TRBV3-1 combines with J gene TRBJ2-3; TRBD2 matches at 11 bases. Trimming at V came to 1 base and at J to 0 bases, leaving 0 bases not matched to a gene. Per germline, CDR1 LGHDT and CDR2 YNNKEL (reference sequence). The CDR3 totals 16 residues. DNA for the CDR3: TGTGCCAGCAGCCAAGGACTAGCGGGGAGCACAGATACGCAGTATTTT. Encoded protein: CASSQGLAGSTDTQYF.

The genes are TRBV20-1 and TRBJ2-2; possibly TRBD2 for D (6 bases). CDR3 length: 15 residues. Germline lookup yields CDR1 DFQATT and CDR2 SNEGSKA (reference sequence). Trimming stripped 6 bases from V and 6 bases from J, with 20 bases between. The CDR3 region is CSARDSGGEAGELFF. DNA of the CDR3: TGCAGTGCCAGGGATTCTGGAGGGGAGGCCGGGGAGCTGTTTTTT.

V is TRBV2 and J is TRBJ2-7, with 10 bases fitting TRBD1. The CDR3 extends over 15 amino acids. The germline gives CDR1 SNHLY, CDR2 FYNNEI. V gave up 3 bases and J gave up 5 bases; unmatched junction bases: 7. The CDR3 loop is CASSDLGQGTNEQYV. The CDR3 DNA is TGTGCCAGCAGTGATCTGGGACAGGGGACTAACGAGCAGTACGTC.

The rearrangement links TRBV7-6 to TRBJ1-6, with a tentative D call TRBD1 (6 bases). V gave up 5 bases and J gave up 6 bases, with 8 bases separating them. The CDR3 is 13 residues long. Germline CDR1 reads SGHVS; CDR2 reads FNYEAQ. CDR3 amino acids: CASSGQINSPLHF. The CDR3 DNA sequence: TGTGCCAGCAGCGGACAGATTAATTCACCCCTCCACTTT.

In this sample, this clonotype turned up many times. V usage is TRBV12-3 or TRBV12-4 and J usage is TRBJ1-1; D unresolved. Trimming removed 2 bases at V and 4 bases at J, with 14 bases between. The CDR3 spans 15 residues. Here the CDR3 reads CASSLQAGGITEAFF. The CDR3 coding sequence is TGTGCCAGCAGTTTACAGGCAGGCGGGATCACTGAAGCTTTCTTT.

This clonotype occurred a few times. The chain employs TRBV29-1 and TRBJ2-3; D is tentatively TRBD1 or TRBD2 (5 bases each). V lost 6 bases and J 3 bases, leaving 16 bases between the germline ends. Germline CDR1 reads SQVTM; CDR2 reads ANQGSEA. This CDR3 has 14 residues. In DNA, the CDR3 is TGCAGCGTGGCCTCGAGGGGTCCGACAGATACGCAGTATTTT. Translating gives CSVASRGPTDTQYF.

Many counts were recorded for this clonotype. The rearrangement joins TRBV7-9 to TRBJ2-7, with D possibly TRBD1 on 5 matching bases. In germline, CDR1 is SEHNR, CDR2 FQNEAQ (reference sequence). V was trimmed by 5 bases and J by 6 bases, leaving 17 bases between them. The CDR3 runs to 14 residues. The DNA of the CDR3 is TGTGCCAGCAGCCTACTTCCTGACAGCTTCGAGCAGTACTTC. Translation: CASSLLPDSFEQYF.

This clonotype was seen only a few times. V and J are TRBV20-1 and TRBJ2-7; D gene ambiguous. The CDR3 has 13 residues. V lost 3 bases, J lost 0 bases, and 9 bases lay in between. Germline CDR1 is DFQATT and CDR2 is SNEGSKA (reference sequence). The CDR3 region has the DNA TGCAGTGCTAGGGGTCCTAGCTCCTACGAGCAGTACGTC. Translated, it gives CSARGPSSYEQYV.

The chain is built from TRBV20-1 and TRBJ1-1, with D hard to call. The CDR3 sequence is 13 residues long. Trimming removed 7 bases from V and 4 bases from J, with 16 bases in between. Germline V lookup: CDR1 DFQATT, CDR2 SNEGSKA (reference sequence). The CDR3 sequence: CSVDPRTLTEAFF. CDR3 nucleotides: TGCAGTGTTGACCCCCGGACCCTCACTGAAGCTTTCTTT.

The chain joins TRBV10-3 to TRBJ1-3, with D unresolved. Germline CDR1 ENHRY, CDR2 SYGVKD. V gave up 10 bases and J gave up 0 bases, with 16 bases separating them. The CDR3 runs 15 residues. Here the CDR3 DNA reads TGTGCCACCGTCCCCGACGGGCCCTCTGGAAACACCATATATTTT. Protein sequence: CATVPDGPSGNTIYF.

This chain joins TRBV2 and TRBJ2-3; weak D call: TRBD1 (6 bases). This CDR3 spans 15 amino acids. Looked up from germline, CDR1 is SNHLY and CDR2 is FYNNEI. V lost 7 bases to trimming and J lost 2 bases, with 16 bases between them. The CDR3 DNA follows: TGTGCCAGCACCCCCTCGATGGGGGCCACAGATACGCAGTATTTT. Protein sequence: CASTPSMGATDTQYF.

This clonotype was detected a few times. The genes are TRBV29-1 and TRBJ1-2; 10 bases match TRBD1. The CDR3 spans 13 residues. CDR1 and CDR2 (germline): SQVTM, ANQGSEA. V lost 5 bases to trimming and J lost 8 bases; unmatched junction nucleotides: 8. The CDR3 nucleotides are TGCAGCGTTACGGGACAGGGGATCCTCGGCTACACCTTC. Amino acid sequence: CSVTGQGILGYTF.

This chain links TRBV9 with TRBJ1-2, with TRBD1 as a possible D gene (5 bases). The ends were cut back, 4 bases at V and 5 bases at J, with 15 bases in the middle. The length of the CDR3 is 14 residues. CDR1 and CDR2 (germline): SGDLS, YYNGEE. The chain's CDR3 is CASSYDGGIYGYTF. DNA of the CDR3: TGTGCCAGCAGCTACGACGGGGGGATTTATGGCTACACCTTC. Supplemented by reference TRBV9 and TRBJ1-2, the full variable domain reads DSGVTQTPKHLITATGQRVTLRCSPRSGDLSVYWYQQSLDQGLQFLIQYYNGEERAKGNILERFSAQQFPDLHSELNLSSLELGDSALYFCASSYDGGIYGYTFGSGTRLTVV.

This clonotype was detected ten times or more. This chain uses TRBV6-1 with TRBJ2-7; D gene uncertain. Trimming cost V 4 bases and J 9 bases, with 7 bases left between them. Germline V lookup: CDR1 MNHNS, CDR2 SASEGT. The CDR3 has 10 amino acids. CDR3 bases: TGTGCCAGCAGTGCAGGATCGCAGTACGTC. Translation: CASSAGSQYV.